The 29 T cell receptor beta chains below were found in one sample sequenced in a study of OX40 agonist ivuxolimab in advanced cancers. Measured with immunoSEQ multiplex PCR; TCRdb has only the in-frame clones, and not every one. Here the sample spans 110,000 or so clones, 85% to 95% being singletons. This specimen consisted of CD4+ or CD8+ T cells sorted from blood, obtained in a trial of the OX40 agonist ivuxolimab. The origin of the receptors is an adult with an advanced solid tumor such as melanoma, head and neck, liver or kidney cancer.

This chain links TRBV27 with TRBJ1-1; 8 bases match TRBD1. J was trimmed by 0 bases and V by 6 bases; bases with no gene match: 6. CDR1 is MNHEY and CDR2 is SMNVEV in the germline V gene (reference sequence). There are 15 residues in the CDR3. The CDR3 coding sequence is TGTGCCAGCAGCAATCAGGGGGCCTTGAACACTGAAGCTTTCTTT. Residues: CASSNQGALNTEAFF.

This clone has a handful of counts. This sequence joins TRBV19 and TRBJ2-7; 10 bases map to TRBD1. V shed 7 bases, J shed 5 bases, and the junction held 14 bases outside the gene matches. This CDR3 spans 16 amino acids. Looked up from germline, CDR1 is LNHDA and CDR2 is SQIVND (reference sequence). The CDR3 DNA sequence: TGTGCCAGTAAGGGCCCCTCGGACAGGGGGAGAGACGAGCAGTACTTC. Its protein is CASKGPSDRGRDEQYF. Full variable domain (rest looked up from reference TRBV19 and TRBJ2-7): DGGITQSPKYLFRKEGQNVTLSCEQNLNHDAMYWYRQDPGQGLRLIYYSQIVNDFQKGDIAEGYSVSREKKESFPLTVTSAQKNPTAFYLCASKGPSDRGRDEQYFGPGTRLTVT.

This chain joins TRBV2 and TRBJ2-2; D is perhaps TRBD1 or TRBD2 (5 bases each). The CDR3 sequence is 18 residues long. CDR1 and CDR2 from the germline V gene are SNHLY and FYNNEI. Trimming stripped 2 bases from V and 4 bases from J, with 20 bases between. The CDR3 reads CASSENLRGRGLTGELFF. The CDR3 nucleotides read TGTGCCAGCAGTGAAAACCTTCGGGGCCGAGGCCTCACCGGGGAGCTGTTTTTT.

The rearrangement joins TRBV6-1 to TRBJ1-1; no definite D call. V was clipped by 8 bases and J by 2 bases, with 9 bases between them. Germline lookup yields CDR1 MNHNS and CDR2 SASEGT. The CDR3 is 12 amino acids. The CDR3 protein is CASEKVNTEAFF. The DNA of the CDR3 is TGTGCCAGCGAAAAGGTAAACACTGAAGCTTTCTTT.

This rearrangement joins TRBV27 to TRBJ1-5; perhaps TRBD1 as D (5 bases). Per the germline V gene, CDR1 is MNHEY and CDR2 is SMNVEV (reference sequence). Trimming shortened V by 5 bases and J by 2 bases, and 10 bases separated the two germline ends. CDR3 length: 14 amino acids. The CDR3 is CASSGGRGNQPQHF. CDR3 DNA sequence: TGTGCCAGCAGTGGGGGACGCGGCAATCAGCCCCAGCATTTT.

The genes are TRBV5-4 and TRBJ1-4; TRBD1 agrees at 8 bases. The CDR3 covers 16 residues. The V segment lost 4 bases and the J segment 6 bases; nucleotides outside the gene matches: 11. Germline CDR1 SGHNT, CDR2 YYREEE (reference sequence). The CDR3 DNA reads as TGTGCCAGCAGCCGACATCACACCAGGGGGCATGAAAAACTGTTTTTT. It specifies CASSRHHTRGHEKLFF.

With respect to this clone: This CDR3 is also generated by other DNA sequences in the sample. The CDR3 protein is CAWSQGADTQYF. CDR3 coding DNA: TGTGCCTGGAGTCAGGGTGCAGATACGCAGTATTTT. This chain connects TRBV30 to TRBJ2-3, with D possibly matching TRBD1 (5 bases). Looked up from germline, CDR1 is GTSNPN and CDR2 is SVGIG (reference sequence). The CDR3 contains 12 residues. V gave up 2 bases and J gave up 4 bases, with 7 bases separating them.

V usage is TRBV2 and J usage is TRBJ1-1, with D unclear. Per the germline V gene, CDR1 is SNHLY and CDR2 is FYNNEI. V was shortened by 4 bases and J by 1 base, with 10 bases between the two germline ends. The CDR3 has 14 residues. The CDR3 is CASSVSPRNTEAFF. DNA of the CDR3: TGTGCCAGCAGTGTTTCTCCTAGGAACACTGAAGCTTTCTTT. The complete variable domain, with remaining parts taken from reference TRBV2 and TRBJ1-1, reads EPEVTQTPSHQVTQMGQEVILRCVPISNHLYFYWYRQILGQKVEFLVSFYNNEISEKSEIFDDQFSVERPDGSNFTLKIRSTKLEDSAMYFCASSVSPRNTEAFFGQGTRLTVV.

The rearrangement links TRBV2 to TRBJ2-3; 8 nucleotides line up with TRBD1. Trimming removed 6 bases from V and 6 bases from J; junction bases left unmatched: 11. The CDR3 is made up of 15 amino acids. Per the germline V gene, CDR1 is SNHLY and CDR2 is FYNNEI. CDR3 sequence reads: CASRTLRGQGDTQYF. The CDR3 nucleotides are TGTGCCAGCAGAACACTCAGGGGGCAAGGGGATACGCAGTATTTT.

This rearrangement joins TRBV5-1 to TRBJ2-7; no reliable D call. The germline V gene has CDR1 SGHRS and CDR2 YFSETQ. V gave up 3 bases and J gave up 6 bases, with 13 bases separating them. The CDR3 covers 13 residues. The DNA for the CDR3 is TGCGCCAGCAGCTGGGATAACGAGCGCGAGCAGTACTTC. Its protein is CASSWDNEREQYF.

The chain is built from TRBV5-1 and TRBJ1-3, with 9 bases lining up with TRBD1. CDR3 size: 17 residues. CDR1 and CDR2 from the germline V gene are SGHRS and YFSETQ. The J segment lost 0 bases and the V segment lost 3 bases, leaving 7 bases of the junction unmatched. The CDR3 bases are TGCGCCAGCAGCTCCGGGACAGGGTTCAACTCTGGAAACACCATATATTTT. Translated: CASSSGTGFNSGNTIYF.

V gene TRBV2 combines with J gene TRBJ1-1; 9 bases map to TRBD1. Per the germline V gene, CDR1 is SNHLY and CDR2 is FYNNEI. Trimming took 8 bases from V and 7 from J; bases not matched to a gene: 11. The length of the CDR3 is 14 residues. The CDR3 region has the DNA TGTGCCAGCCTCCGAGGACAGGGGATCGATGAAGCTTTCTTT. Translation gives CASLRGQGIDEAFF.

V and J are TRBV11-2 and TRBJ1-3; D is unclear. The V end lost 3 bases, the J end lost 3 bases, and 15 bases lay between the germline ends. Germline V CDR1 and CDR2: SGHAT, FQNNGV. The CDR3 is 16 residues long. The CDR3 DNA reads as TGTGCCAGCAGCTTCGAGAAGGTTTTTATTGGAAACACCATATATTTT. This gives the protein CASSFEKVFIGNTIYF.

As regards this clone: Lacking the conserved final phenylalanine or tryptophan, this CDR3 likely reflects a read error. The DNA is omitted, as the CDR3 cannot be located on it reliably, and the CDR3 follows TCRdb's listing. This rearrangement joins TRBV10-1 to TRBJ1-1. Germline V CDR1 and CDR2: WNHNN, SYGVQD (reference sequence). The CDR3 is 9 amino acids in total, end residues counted. CDR3: CARIRDGCL.

This chain links TRBV11-2 with TRBJ2-7; D gene ambiguous. The ends were cut back, 2 bases at V and 2 bases at J, with 7 bases in the middle. The CDR3 extends over 13 amino acids. Germline-derived CDR1 and CDR2 are SGHAT and FQNNGV. CDR3 sequence reads: CASSLTGAYEQYF. The CDR3 DNA reads TGTGCCAGCAGCTTAACCGGAGCCTACGAGCAGTACTTC.

The chain is built from TRBV20-1 and TRBJ2-3, with no clear D. The CDR3 has 10 residues. Deletions cut 6 bases from V and 2 bases from J, with 3 bases between. CDR1 and CDR2 from the germline V gene are DFQATT and SNEGSKA (reference sequence). The CDR3 sequence: CSANTDTQYF. CDR3 bases: TGCAGTGCCAACACAGATACGCAGTATTTT.

The CDR3 sequence is CASSPRTAPGVRETQYF. CDR3 in DNA: TGTGCCAGCTCACCTAGGACAGCTCCTGGGGTCAGGGAGACCCAGTACTTC. V and J are TRBV18 and TRBJ2-5, with D maybe TRBD1 (6 bases). V was trimmed by 3 bases and J by 5 bases, leaving 22 bases between them. Germline-derived CDR1 and CDR2 are KGHSH and LQKENI. The CDR3 extends over 17 amino acids.

The genes are TRBV29-1 and TRBJ1-5; unclear D gene. The germline V and J ends were trimmed by 6 bases and 4 bases, with 10 bases remaining between them. This CDR3 comprises 12 residues. In germline, CDR1 is SQVTM, CDR2 ANQGSEA. The CDR3 sequence is CSVGDQNQPQHF. The CDR3 DNA follows: TGCAGCGTAGGTGACCAAAATCAGCCCCAGCATTTT.

V is TRBV30 and J is TRBJ1-6; the D is unclear. The CDR3 consists of 12 residues. From germline, CDR1 is GTSNPN and CDR2 SVGIG (reference sequence). Trimming removed 5 bases at V and 2 bases at J, with 4 bases between. The CDR3 sequence is CAWGPYNSPLHF. For the CDR3, the DNA is TGTGCCTGGGGACCCTATAATTCACCCCTCCACTTT. The full variable domain, completed using reference TRBV30 and TRBJ1-6, is SQTIHQWPATLVQPVGSPLSLECTVEGTSNPNLYWYRQAAGRGLQLLFYSVGIGQISSEVPQNLSASRPQDRQFILSSKKLLLSDSGFYLCAWGPYNSPLHFGNGTRLTVT.

This chain joins TRBV21-1 and TRBJ2-1; no check of the table's D call, TRBD2, against the DNA was made. TRBV21-1 is a documented pseudogene. CDR3 length: 18 residues. The CDR3 sequence is CASSKDIRLASLCNEQFF. The CDR3 nucleotides are TGTGCCAGCAGCAAAGATATTAGACTAGCCTCCCTCTGCAATGAGCAGTTCTTC.

The chain uses TRBV4-1 and TRBJ1-1, with D maybe TRBD1 (5 bases). V was pared by 4 bases and J by 5 bases, with 14 bases between. CDR3 length equals 14 residues. Germline V gene sequence: CDR1 MGHRA, CDR2 YSYEKL. For the CDR3, the DNA is TGCGCCAGCAGCCCCTCAGGGCTGGGGACTGAAGCTTTCTTT. This codes for CASSPSGLGTEAFF.

The chain joins TRBV5-1 to TRBJ1-2; D not resolved. There are 12 residues in the CDR3. V lost 0 bases and J 10 bases, leaving 10 bases between the germline ends. Germline V gene lookup returns CDR1 SGHRS and CDR2 YFSETQ. The CDR3 protein is CASSLGTEYYTF. CDR3 in DNA: TGCGCCAGCAGCTTGGGGACTGAATACTACACCTTC. Full variable domain (outside the CDR3, taken from reference TRBV5-1 and TRBJ1-2): KAGVTQTPRYLIKTRGQQVTLSCSPISGHRSVSWYQQTPGQGLQFLFEYFSETQRNKGNFPGRFSGRQFSNSRSEMNVSTLELGDSALYLCASSLGTEYYTFGSGTRLTVV.

The V gene is TRBV6-1, the J gene TRBJ2-2; tentatively, D is TRBD1 (6 bases). The CDR3 covers 14 residues. CDR1 is MNHNS, CDR2 SASEGT, per germline. Trimming cost V 8 bases and J 2 bases, with 12 bases left between them. CDR3 sequence: CASRRTVNTGELFF. In nucleotides, the CDR3 is TGTGCCAGCCGACGGACAGTAAACACCGGGGAGCTGTTTTTT.

The genes are TRBV9 and TRBJ1-5; 9 nucleotides agree with TRBD1. J gave up 2 bases and V 2 bases, and 2 bases lay outside the gene matches. In germline, CDR1 is SGDLS, CDR2 YYNGEE. This CDR3 is 15 amino acids long. The CDR3 DNA is TGTGCCAGCAGCGTGGGACAGGGTGGCAATCAGCCCCAGCATTTT. Its protein product is CASSVGQGGNQPQHF.

On this clone: Other DNA sequences in the same sample also yield this CDR3. The CDR3 nucleotides read TGCGCCAGCAGCTTGGGTCTAGCGGGGAGTTACGAGCAGTACTTC. It yields the protein CASSLGLAGSYEQYF. The J gene is TRBJ2-7, the V gene TRBV5-1, with 9 bases identical to TRBD2. Trimming cost V 0 bases and J 4 bases; bases outside gene matches: 5. CDR1 and CDR2 (germline): SGHRS, YFSETQ. CDR3 length: 15 residues.

CDR3 protein: CASSSGRTSGSRGQETQYF. The CDR3, as DNA: TGTGCCAGCAGCTCCGGCCGGACTAGCGGGAGTAGGGGCCAAGAGACCCAGTACTTC. The chain carries TRBV11-2 and TRBJ2-5, with 13 bases that match TRBD2. The length of the CDR3 is 19 residues. Germline V gives CDR1 SGHAT, CDR2 FQNNGV. Trimming cost V 4 bases and J 1 base; bases outside gene matches: 12.

V and J are TRBV2 and TRBJ1-2, with D perhaps TRBD1 (6 bases). V lost 3 bases and J 3 bases, leaving 11 bases between the germline ends. Germline lookup yields CDR1 SNHLY and CDR2 FYNNEI. The CDR3 extends over 14 amino acids. The CDR3: CASSEGGGDYGYTF. The DNA for the CDR3 is TGTGCCAGCAGTGAGGGGGGCGGAGACTATGGCTACACCTTC.

Only one count was recorded for this clone. The CDR3 DNA follows: TGCAGTGCTCCACAGGGGAATGAGCAGTTCTTC. It specifies CSAPQGNEQFF. The rearrangement links TRBV20-1 to TRBJ2-1; TRBD1 aligns across 7 bases. V shed 5 bases and J 7 bases; nucleotides not matched to a gene: 2. The germline V gene encodes CDR1 DFQATT and CDR2 SNEGSKA (reference sequence). The CDR3 runs to 11 residues.

The chain recombines TRBV5-4 with TRBJ2-5, with D possibly TRBD1 on 6 matching bases. The V end was cut by 0 bases, the J end by 1 base, with 7 bases between. This CDR3 is built from 14 residues. In germline, CDR1 is SGHNT, CDR2 YYREEE (reference sequence). The CDR3 sequence is CASSLVGAQETQYF. CDR3 in DNA: TGTGCCAGCAGCTTGGTGGGGGCCCAAGAGACCCAGTACTTC. Full variable domain (remainder filled in from reference TRBV5-4 and TRBJ2-5): ETGVTQSPTHLIKTRGQQVTLRCSSQSGHNTVSWYQQALGQGPQFIFQYYREEENGRGNFPPRFSGLQFPNYSSELNVNALELDDSALYLCASSLVGAQETQYFGPGTRLLVL.